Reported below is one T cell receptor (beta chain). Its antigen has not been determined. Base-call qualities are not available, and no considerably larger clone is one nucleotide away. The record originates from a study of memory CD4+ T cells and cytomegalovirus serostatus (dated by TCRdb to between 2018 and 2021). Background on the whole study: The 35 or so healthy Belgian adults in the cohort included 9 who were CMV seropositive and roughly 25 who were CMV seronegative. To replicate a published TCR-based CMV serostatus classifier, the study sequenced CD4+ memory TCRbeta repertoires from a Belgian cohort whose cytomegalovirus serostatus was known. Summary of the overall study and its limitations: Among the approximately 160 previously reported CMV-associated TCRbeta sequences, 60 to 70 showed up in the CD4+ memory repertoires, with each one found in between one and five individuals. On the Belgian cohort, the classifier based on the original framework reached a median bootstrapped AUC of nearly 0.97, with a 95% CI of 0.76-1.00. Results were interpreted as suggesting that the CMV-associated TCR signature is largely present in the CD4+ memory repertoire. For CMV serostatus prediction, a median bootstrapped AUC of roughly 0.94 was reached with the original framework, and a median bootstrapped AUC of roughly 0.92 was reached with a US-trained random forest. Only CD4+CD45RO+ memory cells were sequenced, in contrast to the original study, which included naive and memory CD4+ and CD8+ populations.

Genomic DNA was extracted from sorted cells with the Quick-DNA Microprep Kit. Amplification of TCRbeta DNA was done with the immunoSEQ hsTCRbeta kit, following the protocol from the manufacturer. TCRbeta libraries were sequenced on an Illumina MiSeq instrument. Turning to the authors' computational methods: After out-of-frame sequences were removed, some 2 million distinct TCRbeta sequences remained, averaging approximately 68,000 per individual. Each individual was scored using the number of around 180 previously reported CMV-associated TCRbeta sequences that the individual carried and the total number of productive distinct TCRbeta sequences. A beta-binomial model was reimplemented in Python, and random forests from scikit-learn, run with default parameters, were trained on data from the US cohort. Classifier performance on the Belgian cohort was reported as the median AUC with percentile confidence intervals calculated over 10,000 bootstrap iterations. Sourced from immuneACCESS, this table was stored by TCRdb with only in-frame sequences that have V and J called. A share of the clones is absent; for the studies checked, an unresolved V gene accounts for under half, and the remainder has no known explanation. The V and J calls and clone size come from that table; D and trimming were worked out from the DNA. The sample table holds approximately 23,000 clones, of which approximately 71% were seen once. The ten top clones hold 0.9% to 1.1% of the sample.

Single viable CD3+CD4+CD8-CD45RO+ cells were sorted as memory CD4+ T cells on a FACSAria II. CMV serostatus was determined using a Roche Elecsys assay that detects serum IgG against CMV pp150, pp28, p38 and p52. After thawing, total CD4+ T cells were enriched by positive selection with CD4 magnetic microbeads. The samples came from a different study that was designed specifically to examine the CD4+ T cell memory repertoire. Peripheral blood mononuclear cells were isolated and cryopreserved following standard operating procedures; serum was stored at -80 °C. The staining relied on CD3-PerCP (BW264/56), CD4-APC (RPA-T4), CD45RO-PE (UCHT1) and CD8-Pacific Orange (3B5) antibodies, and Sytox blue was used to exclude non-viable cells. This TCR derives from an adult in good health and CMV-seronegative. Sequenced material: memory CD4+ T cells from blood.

Read as DNA, the sequence is TGTGCCAGCAGGGTGGGGGCTGGGGCCAACGTCCTGACTTTC. This translates into CASRVGAGANVLTF. The rearrangement joined TRBV2 to TRBJ2-6; the D gene is possibly TRBD1 or TRBD2, each agreeing over 5 bases. For CDR1 and CDR2, the germline V gene lists SNHLY and FYNNEI. The CDR3 starts with the cysteine, ends with the phenylalanine, and has 14 residues. Here the CDR3 DNA is all that survives: 42 bases in frame from base 1. The V and J ends are trimmed by 6 bases and 2 bases, leaving 8 bases between them.